Below, 27 T cell receptor beta chains from the same sample are listed, as sequenced in a study of Tregs in tolerant kidney transplant recipients. Sequenced by immunoSEQ multiplex PCR; TCRdb stores in-frame clones only, minus some. There are tens of thousands of clones in the sample; 80% to 95% occur only once, and approximately 0.35% lies in the top ten. Sequenced material: Tregs from blood, taken before the transplant. These receptor sequences come from a human donor who received a combined kidney and bone marrow transplant.

The chain couples TRBV18 to TRBJ1-5; no definite D call. The CDR3 is 14 amino acids. Deletions cut 0 bases from V and 2 bases from J, with 5 bases between. Germline V gene sequence: CDR1 KGHSH, CDR2 LQKENI. CDR3 amino acids: CASSPPPGNQPQHF. The CDR3 bases are TGTGCCAGCTCACCACCCCCCGGCAATCAGCCCCAGCATTTT.

This rearrangement joins TRBV19 to TRBJ2-2; TRBD1 is a possible D gene (6 bases). The ends were cut back, 5 bases at V and 4 bases at J, with 14 bases in the middle. Germline-derived CDR1 and CDR2 are LNHDA and SQIVND (reference sequence). The CDR3 sequence is 15 residues long. This CDR3 reads CASSSHAQGTGELFF. In DNA, the CDR3 is TGTGCCAGTAGTTCCCACGCACAGGGCACCGGGGAGCTGTTTTTT.

The chain is built from TRBV27 and TRBJ1-2; 9 nucleotides line up with TRBD1. CDR3 length: 13 residues. J lost 8 bases, V lost 3 bases, and 4 bases had no gene match. CDR1 is MNHEY and CDR2 is SMNVEV in the germline V gene (reference sequence). The CDR3 region has the DNA TGTGCCAGCAGTTTGAGACAGGGGGTAGGCTACACCTTC. Translation gives CASSLRQGVGYTF.

The rearrangement joins TRBV6-5 to TRBJ1-5; D possibly corresponds to TRBD1 (6 bases). Germline V CDR1 and CDR2: MNHEY, SVGAGI. The CDR3 covers 14 residues. Trimming pared 6 bases from V and 7 bases from J, leaving 16 bases between. CDR3 in amino acids: CASRSYREDQPQHF. The CDR3 coding sequence is TGTGCCAGCAGGTCCTACAGGGAGGACCAGCCCCAGCATTTT.

The chain links TRBV19 to TRBJ1-3, with D possibly matching TRBD1 (5 bases). CDR1 LNHDA and CDR2 SQIVND come from the germline V gene (reference sequence). With 8 bases removed from V and 0 bases from J, the gap between germline ends came to 11 bases. CDR3 length: 14 residues. The CDR3 sequence: CASRGLNSGNTIYF. The CDR3 region has the DNA TGTGCCAGTCGGGGACTGAACTCTGGAAACACCATATATTTT.

In this sample, this clone turned up once. The rearrangement links TRBV9 to TRBJ2-3; possible D gene TRBD1, 6 bases. The CDR3 length is 15 residues. Per the germline V gene, CDR1 is SGDLS and CDR2 is YYNGEE. Deletions cut 1 base from V and 6 bases from J, with 15 bases between. CDR3 residues: CASSVSPLGADTQYF. Here the CDR3 DNA reads TGTGCCAGCAGCGTAAGCCCCTTGGGGGCGGATACGCAGTATTTT.

The chain joins TRBV10-3 to TRBJ2-7; 7 nucleotides agree with TRBD1. This CDR3 has 14 residues. CDR1 and CDR2 (germline): ENHRY, SYGVKD. The ends lost 6 bases at V and 3 bases at J; junction bases unmatched: 8. The CDR3 coding sequence is TGTGCCATCAGACCGGGACAGAATGACTACGAGCAGTACTTC. This sequence encodes CAIRPGQNDYEQYF.

The chain combines TRBV5-4 with TRBJ1-1, with a tentative D call TRBD1 (5 bases). The germline V and J ends were trimmed by 4 bases and 0 bases, with 13 bases remaining between them. This CDR3 has 15 amino acids. CDR1 and CDR2 (germline): SGHNT, YYREEE (reference sequence). CDR3: CASSKTGQMNTEAFF. In DNA form, the CDR3 reads TGTGCCAGCAGCAAGACCGGACAAATGAACACTGAAGCTTTCTTT.

The chain carries TRBV5-1 and TRBJ1-6; D gene uncertain. CDR3 length equals 16 residues. V gave up 0 bases and J gave up 0 bases, with 7 bases separating them. Germline CDR1 is SGHRS and CDR2 is YFSETQ. CDR3 region: CASSLEQSSYNSPLHF. DNA for the CDR3: TGCGCCAGCAGCTTGGAACAGAGCTCCTATAATTCACCCCTCCACTTT.

The chain recombines TRBV18 with TRBJ2-3, with TRBD2 matching over 14 bases. This CDR3 is built from 23 residues. From germline, CDR1 is KGHSH and CDR2 LQKENI. V shed 3 bases and J 1 base; nucleotides not matched to a gene: 21. The CDR3 is CASSPSGLAGASSFLSGTDTQYF. The DNA for the CDR3 is TGTGCCAGCTCACCCTCGGGACTAGCGGGAGCGTCCTCCTTTCTTAGTGGCACAGATACGCAGTATTTT.

The chain joins TRBV28 to TRBJ1-2; D unclear. Germline values: CDR1 MDHEN, CDR2 SYDVKM. Trimming shortened V by 2 bases and J by 3 bases, and 4 bases separated the two germline ends. The CDR3 contains 12 residues. The CDR3 DNA reads as TGTGCCAGCAGTTTACGGGACTATGGCTACACCTTC. The encoded protein is CASSLRDYGYTF.

V is TRBV20-1 and J is TRBJ2-5, with D uncertain. Trimming shortened V by 3 bases and J by 0 bases, and 2 bases separated the two germline ends. CDR3 length: 11 amino acids. Per germline, CDR1 DFQATT and CDR2 SNEGSKA (reference sequence). CDR3 DNA: TGCAGTGCTAGGCACCAAGAGACCCAGTACTTC. It yields the protein CSARHQETQYF.

This clone has more than one count but fewer than ten. The V gene is TRBV28, the J gene TRBJ1-1, with D perhaps TRBD1 (6 bases). CDR1 is MDHEN, CDR2 SYDVKM, per germline. This CDR3 spans 13 amino acids. The V and J ends lost 8 bases and 6 bases respectively, with 16 bases between them. The CDR3 nucleotides read TGTGCCAGCTTAGGACAGCCTTCCCCTGAAGCTTTCTTT. Amino acids: CASLGQPSPEAFF. Filled out from reference TRBV28 and TRBJ1-1, the complete variable domain reads DVKVTQSSRYLVKRTGEKVFLECVQDMDHENMFWYRQDPGLGLRLIYFSYDVKMKEKGDIPEGYSVSREKKERFSLILESASTNQTSMYLCASLGQPSPEAFFGQGTRLTVV.

The V gene is TRBV7-8, the J gene TRBJ2-2; a possible D gene is TRBD1 (5 bases). V gave up 1 base and J gave up 4 bases, with 16 bases separating them. CDR3 length equals 17 residues. CDR1 and CDR2 (germline): SGHVS, FQNEAQ. This CDR3 is CASSLENRPVGTGELFF. CDR3 DNA sequence: TGTGCCAGCAGCTTAGAAAACAGGCCTGTGGGCACCGGGGAGCTGTTTTTT.

The V and J genes are TRBV7-9 and TRBJ1-1, with a weak D call TRBD1 (5 bases). The CDR3 extends over 14 amino acids. The V end lost 5 bases, the J end lost 4 bases, and 14 bases lay between the germline ends. The germline V gene encodes CDR1 SEHNR and CDR2 FQNEAQ (reference sequence). CDR3: CASSRHGTSTEAFF. For the CDR3, the DNA is TGTGCCAGCAGCCGACATGGGACCAGCACTGAAGCTTTCTTT.

This chain connects TRBV7-9 to TRBJ2-4; D may be TRBD1 or TRBD2 (6 bases each). The V end was cut by 5 bases, the J end by 0 bases, with 11 bases between. CDR1 SEHNR and CDR2 FQNEAQ come from the germline V gene (reference sequence). The CDR3 loop spans 15 amino acids. The CDR3 DNA is TGTGCCAGCAGCCACAGGGACTTAGCCAAAAACATTCAGTACTTC. It encodes CASSHRDLAKNIQYF.

In this sample, this clone turned up a few times. This sequence joins TRBV25-1 and TRBJ1-4, with 8 bases fitting TRBD1. Germline V CDR1 and CDR2: MGHDK, SYGVNS. Germline trimming cut 8 bases from V and 8 bases from J; bases unmatched to any gene: 7. The CDR3 runs 13 residues. DNA for the CDR3: TGTGCCAGCTCGAGGACAGGGACCGAAAAACTGTTTTTT. It encodes CASSRTGTEKLFF.

This clone was seen once. The gene calls are TRBV19 and TRBJ2-7; unclear D gene. V lost 4 bases, J lost 2 bases, and 12 bases lay in between. This CDR3 is 14 amino acids long. The V gene's germline CDR1 is LNHDA and CDR2 SQIVND (reference sequence). Here the CDR3 DNA reads TGTGCCAGTAGTAACCGGGCTCCCGCCTACGAGCAGTACTTC. Protein: CASSNRAPAYEQYF. The full variable domain, its missing parts supplied by reference TRBV19 and TRBJ2-7, is DGGITQSPKYLFRKEGQNVTLSCEQNLNHDAMYWYRQDPGQGLRLIYYSQIVNDFQKGDIAEGYSVSREKKESFPLTVTSAQKNPTAFYLCASSNRAPAYEQYFGPGTRLTVT.

The V gene is TRBV28, the J gene TRBJ2-7; possibly TRBD2 for D (6 bases). CDR3 size: 13 residues. Germline V gene lookup returns CDR1 MDHEN and CDR2 SYDVKM. V lost 6 bases to trimming and J lost 10 bases, with 19 bases between them. Written as DNA, the CDR3 is TGTGCCAGCAGGGGCGGCCCGCTAGCGACTCAGTACTTC. This translates into CASRGGPLATQYF.

This rearrangement joins TRBV11-2 to TRBJ2-7; D not resolved. This CDR3 contains 15 residues. V was pared by 0 bases and J by 0 bases, with 9 bases between. CDR1 is SGHAT, CDR2 FQNNGV, per germline. The CDR3 DNA follows: TGTGCCAGCAGCTTAGAGCGCAGGAGCTCCTACGAGCAGTACTTC. Translated: CASSLERRSSYEQYF.

This clone was detected once. This chain uses TRBV7-3 with TRBJ1-1, with 7 bases aligning to TRBD1. The CDR3 sequence is 21 residues long. J gave up 10 bases and V 8 bases, and 37 bases lay outside the gene matches. CDR1 SGHTA and CDR2 FQGTGA come from the germline V gene. This CDR3 is CASGSGIQGDPLDHFYHGAFF. CDR3 sequence (DNA): TGTGCCAGCGGCTCGGGAATCCAGGGGGACCCCCTCGACCATTTCTATCATGGAGCTTTCTTT.

The DNA for the CDR3 is TGTGCCAGCAGTTTACGGGGACCCGGAAAGGCCTACGAGCAGTACTTC. Residues: CASSLRGPGKAYEQYF. V and J are TRBV28 and TRBJ2-7, with D possibly called TRBD1 or TRBD2 (5 bases each). Germline-derived CDR1 and CDR2 are MDHEN and SYDVKM. Trimming left V 2 bases short and J 2 bases short, with 16 bases between. This CDR3 has 16 amino acids.

This clone is medium-sized by share. The gene calls are TRBV9 and TRBJ2-7; 8 nucleotides agree with TRBD1. Trimming removed 2 bases from V and 2 bases from J; junction bases left unmatched: 3. CDR3 length equals 14 residues. Germline V gives CDR1 SGDLS, CDR2 YYNGEE. The CDR3 DNA follows: TGTGCCAGCAGCGTTAGGACAGGGCCCTACGAGCAGTACTTC. This sequence encodes CASSVRTGPYEQYF.

J is TRBJ2-4 and V is TRBV10-1, with no clear D. Germline values: CDR1 WNHNN, CDR2 SYGVQD (reference sequence). This CDR3 has 15 amino acids. Trimming removed 5 bases from V and 3 bases from J, with 14 bases in between. The CDR3 loop is CASSRRFHDKNIQYF. DNA of the CDR3: TGCGCCAGCAGTAGAAGGTTTCACGACAAAAACATTCAGTACTTC.

This clone was seen once. The chain joins TRBV7-2 to TRBJ2-1; 7 nucleotides match TRBD1. The CDR3 has 14 amino acids. Germline-derived CDR1 and CDR2 are SGHTA and FQGNSA. Germline trimming cut 4 bases from V and 8 bases from J; bases unmatched to any gene: 8. The CDR3 region is CASSSQRGRDEQFF. CDR3 in DNA: TGTGCCAGCAGCTCCCAAAGGGGGCGAGATGAGCAGTTCTTC.

This chain joins TRBV10-1 and TRBJ1-4; D uncertain. Trimming removed 0 bases at V and 5 bases at J, with 10 bases between. The CDR3 sequence is 15 residues long. Germline loops: CDR1 WNHNN, CDR2 SYGVQD (reference sequence). The CDR3 sequence is CASSESRRRNEKLFF. The CDR3 DNA follows: TGCGCCAGCAGTGAGTCCCGACGTAGGAATGAAAAACTGTTTTTT.

This clone appeared a single time. The J gene is TRBJ1-2, the V gene TRBV6-5; no definite D call. This CDR3 contains 12 residues. Trimming pared 6 bases from V and 4 bases from J, leaving 9 bases between. In germline, CDR1 is MNHEY, CDR2 SVGAGI. The DNA of the CDR3 is TGTGCCAGCAGGAATCCCAGCTATGGCTACACCTTC. Translating it yields CASRNPSYGYTF.